The T cell receptor (beta chain) under discussion was sequenced for a study of T cell repertoires and HLA-DP antigens. This CDR3 has 14 residues. V gave up 0 bases and J gave up 6 bases, with 11 bases separating them. From germline, CDR1 is GTSNPN and CDR2 SVGIG (reference sequence). On this clone itself: Its antigen is unidentified.

The method was immunoSEQ multiplex PCR; TCRdb's version includes in-frame clones alone and lacks a portion of them. The table has some 89,000 clones, approximately 86% seen once. The sequenced sample consisted of CD4+ T cells from PBMCs. The genes are TRBV30 and TRBJ1-4; D remains unclear. This receptor was obtained from a man over 45 in good health and CMV-seronegative. In DNA, the CDR3 is TGTGCCTGGAGTGTGCGAGGGTGGGATGAAAAACTGTTTTTT. Translating gives CAWSVRGWDEKLFF.